This T cell receptor (beta chain) emerged from a study of beta chain features in type 1 diabetes. Overall study: The patients were much like the healthy donors in age, gender and cell yields.

The whole isolated RNA underwent reverse transcription, so sequencing captured expressed TCRB transcripts. Mean read depth for naive, central memory and regulatory T cell samples was some 3.8 million reads. The protocol was immunoSEQ multiplex PCR, while the TCRdb copy is restricted to in-frame clones and leaves out a portion. The sample shows about 350,000 clones, around a fifth of them seen only once. Blood was collected once per donor into heparin, averaging approximately 110 mL. This clone was observed a handful of times. What it binds is not known. Overall study findings and caveats: Although PCR might favor shorter templates, it would do so equally in patients and controls.

Material for sequencing was naive CD4+ T cells from blood. The clonotype originates from a woman younger than 30 in good health.

The CDR3 bases are TGTGCCAGCAGTCGAGGGAGCCAAGAGACCCAGTACTTC. Translated, it gives CASSRGSQETQYF. The chain joins TRBV25-1 to TRBJ2-5; D might be TRBD2 (5 bases). Trimming shortened V by 5 bases and J by 1 base, and 8 bases separated the two germline ends. From germline, CDR1 is MGHDK and CDR2 SYGVNS. The CDR3 runs 13 residues.